The sample holds a few counts of the clone carrying this T cell receptor beta chain. What it recognizes is unknown. Relative to the germline gene, one junction end is altered; a read error may explain this. The sample is drawn from a study of blood T cells in healthy people across ages. The draw of peripheral blood yielded approximately 11 milliliters from each donor. Next came a second PCR, run for roughly 7 to 12 cycles, which used a sample-barcoded 5' primer along with a J-beta primer mix. TCRdb ran MiXCR on the 5' RACE reads and lists one entry per CDR3 protein. The table includes some 1.5 million distinct CDR3 sequences, approximately 30% detected once. Germline V gene lookup returns CDR1 SGHRS and CDR2 YFSETQ. The CDR3 runs to 17 residues. Points from the study as a whole: Older age went with lower TCR beta diversity per million T cells, in a roughly linear way.

The TCR originated in a young woman in good health. The chain recombines TRBV5-1 with TRBJ2-6; possibly TRBD1 for D (6 bases). Sequencing used blood. In DNA, the CDR3 is TGCGCTAGCAGCAGGACAGCCACAAGCTCTGGGGCCAACGTCCTGACTTTC. The encoded protein is CASSRTATSSGANVLTF.